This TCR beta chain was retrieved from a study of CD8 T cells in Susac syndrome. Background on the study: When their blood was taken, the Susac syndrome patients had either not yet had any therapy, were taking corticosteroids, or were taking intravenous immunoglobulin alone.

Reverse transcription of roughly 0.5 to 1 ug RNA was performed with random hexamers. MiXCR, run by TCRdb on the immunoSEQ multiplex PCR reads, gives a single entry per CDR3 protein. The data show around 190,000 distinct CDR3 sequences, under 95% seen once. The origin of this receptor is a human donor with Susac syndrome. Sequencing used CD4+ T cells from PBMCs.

This CDR3 is CASSADAQQQFF. CDR3 sequence (DNA): TGTGCCAGCAGCGCAGACGCCCAGCAGCAGTTCTTC. The chain joins TRBV9 to TRBJ2-1, with D uncertain. CDR1 is SGDLS, CDR2 YYNGEE, per germline. Trimming shortened V by 3 bases and J by 11 bases, and 12 bases separated the two germline ends. This CDR3 spans 12 amino acids.